These T cell receptor beta chains were read from a single sample in a study of metastatic and nonmetastatic thyroid tumors. TCRdb ran MiXCR on the PCR reads. Among 39,000 or so clones listed, roughly 50% were seen once. Sequencing was performed on tumor tissue. These receptor sequences come from a male donor with papillary thyroid cancer or a benign thyroid nodule (not recorded which). Some clones in this sample may be carry-over from other donors' samples. Both conserved end residues are part of each CDR3. D genes are given only for firm matches. The size entry is marked missing in some rows and otherwise reads once, few, many or a size class.

D: -
V: TRBV6-1
J: TRBJ1-2
length: 15
size: few
DNA: TGTGCCAGCACCCCTTGCGACAGAGCTAACTATGGCTACACCTTC
CDR3: CASTPCDRANYGYTF

D: TRBD2
V: TRBV27
J: TRBJ2-1
length: 15
size: few
DNA: TGTGCCAGCAGTTCGCGGACTAGCGGGGTTGGTGAGCAGTTCTTC
CDR3: CASSSRTSGVGEQFF

D: TRBD2
V: TRBV5-1
J: TRBJ2-7
length: 17
size: -
DNA: TGCGCCAGCAGCTTGGTTGCGGGGGGACCGAGCTCCTACGAGCAGTACTTC
CDR3: CASSLVAGGPSSYEQYF

D: -
V: TRBV19
J: TRBJ2-6
length: 15
size: -
DNA: TGTGCCAGTAGTATAGGGGGCTCTGGGGCCAACGTCCTGACTTTC
CDR3: CASSIGGSGANVLTF

D: TRBD1
V: TRBV6-1
J: TRBJ2-3
length: 14
size: few
DNA: TGTGCCAGCAGTTGGGACAGGATAGCAGATACGCAGTATTTT
CDR3: CASSWDRIADTQYF

D: -
V: TRBV6-1
J: TRBJ2-2
length: 13
size: -
DNA: TGTGCCAGCAGTCGAGGAAACACCGGGGAGCTGTTTTTT
CDR3: CASSRGNTGELFF

D: TRBD2
V: TRBV7-6
J: TRBJ2-2
length: 16
size: -
DNA: TGTGCCAGCAGCCCAAATGCGGGGGCGAACACCGGGGAGCTGTTTTTT
CDR3: CASSPNAGANTGELFF

D: TRBD2
V: TRBV28
J: TRBJ2-7
length: 14
size: -
DNA: TGTGCCAGCAGTTGGACTAGCGGGATCCACGAGCAGTACTTC
CDR3: CASSWTSGIHEQYF

D: TRBD2
V: TRBV10-3
J: TRBJ2-7
length: 16
size: -
DNA: TGTGCCATCGGGGGCCTAGCGGGAGATCCTTCTTACGAGCAGTACTTC
CDR3: CAIGGLAGDPSYEQYF

D: TRBD1
V: TRBV6-5
J: TRBJ2-7
length: 16
size: few
DNA: TGTGCCAGCAGCTACGCCGCCGGGACAGGCCCCTACGAGCAGTACTTC
CDR3: CASSYAAGTGPYEQYF

D: -
V: TRBV6-1
J: TRBJ2-1
length: 15
size: -
DNA: TGTGCCAGCAGTGAAGCGACTGGGGGATACAATGAGCAGTTCTTC
CDR3: CASSEATGGYNEQFF

D: TRBD1
V: TRBV11-1
J: TRBJ2-2
length: 18
size: -
DNA: TGTGCCAGCAACAAACCGGGGACAGGGGGAGTCAACACCGGGGAGCTGTTTTTT
CDR3: CASNKPGTGGVNTGELFF

D: -
V: TRBV20-1
J: TRBJ1-1
length: 13
size: -
DNA: TGCAGTGCTAGTCTCCCAGAGAACACTGAAGCTTTCTTT
CDR3: CSASLPENTEAFF

D: -
V: TRBV5-1
J: TRBJ2-7
length: 13
size: -
DNA: TGCGCCAGCAGCTTGGCCGATAGGCTAGAAGGCTACTTC
CDR3: CASSLADRLEGYF

D: -
V: TRBV10-3
J: TRBJ2-7
length: 13
size: few
DNA: TGTGCCATCAGTGATGAGGTTCGCCGCGAGCAGTACTTC
CDR3: CAISDEVRREQYF

D: -
V: TRBV20-1
J: TRBJ1-6
length: 17
size: -
DNA: TGCAGTGCTAGAGACCCGGACGGAAGCTCCTATAATTCACCCCTCCACTTT
CDR3: CSARDPDGSSYNSPLHF

D: -
V: TRBV6-5
J: TRBJ2-7
length: 13
size: few
DNA: TGTGCCAGCAGTTACGCGGAGTCCTACGAGCAGTACTTC
CDR3: CASSYAESYEQYF

D: -
V: TRBV7-9
J: TRBJ2-7
length: 14
size: -
DNA: TGTGCCAGCAGCTTAGACCCAGTGTCGTACGAGCAGTACTTC
CDR3: CASSLDPVSYEQYF

D: TRBD2
V: TRBV12-5
J: TRBJ2-7
length: 15
size: -
DNA: TGTGCTAGTGGTTTGGGGTACGGCGGGAGCTACGAGCAGTACTTC
CDR3: CASGLGYGGSYEQYF

D: -
V: TRBV30
J: TRBJ2-1
length: 16
size: -
DNA: TGTGCCTGGAGTGTAGGGGCAGGAAGCTCCTACAATGAGCAGTTCTTC
CDR3: CAWSVGAGSSYNEQFF

D: TRBD1
V: TRBV4-1
J: TRBJ1-2
length: 15
size: -
DNA: TGCGCCAGCAGCCAAGGGGGCGGGACAGGTTATGGCTACACCTTC
CDR3: CASSQGGGTGYGYTF

D: -
V: TRBV30
J: TRBJ1-5
length: 14
size: -
DNA: TGTGCCTGGAGTGTAGGTGCTAGCAATCAGCCCCAGCATTTT
CDR3: CAWSVGASNQPQHF

D: TRBD1
V: TRBV11-2
J: TRBJ1-6
length: 18
size: -
DNA: TGTGCCAGCAGCCCAACGGACAGGGGGCTTTTAGCTAATTCACCCCTCCACTTT
CDR3: CASSPTDRGLLANSPLHF

D: -
V: TRBV5-1
J: TRBJ2-7
length: 15
size: -
DNA: TGCGCCAGCAGCTTGGTTCACAGCCGAGGCTACGAGCAGTACTTC
CDR3: CASSLVHSRGYEQYF

D: -
V: TRBV20-1
J: TRBJ2-7
length: 13
size: -
DNA: TGCAGTGCAAGACCTGGGACCCGGCAAGAGCAGTACTTC
CDR3: CSARPGTRQEQYF

D: -
V: TRBV6-1
J: TRBJ2-1
length: 14
size: few
DNA: TGTGCCAGCAGTGTCTTGCTCGAGCGCGGCGAGCAGTTCTTC
CDR3: CASSVLLERGEQFF

D: TRBD2
V: TRBV24-1
J: TRBJ2-1
length: 19
size: once
DNA: TGTGCCACCAGTGACCCGGGGGGGGCTAGCGGGAGTTCCTACAATGAGCAGTTCTTC
CDR3: CATSDPGGASGSSYNEQFF

D: -
V: TRBV6-4
J: TRBJ2-1
length: 15
size: few
DNA: TGTGCCAGCTCTACTGAACCAGGGGCAGGGAATGAGCAGTTCTTC
CDR3: CASSTEPGAGNEQFF

D: -
V: TRBV5-1
J: TRBJ2-1
length: 18
size: -
DNA: TGCGCCAGCAGCTTCCCCTCTAGCTGGAGGGAGTCCTACAATGAGCAGTTCTTC
CDR3: CASSFPSSWRESYNEQFF